This T cell receptor (beta chain) came from a study of T cells in Graves' hyperthyroidism and ophthalmopathy. This CDR3 contains 15 residues. Germline CDR1 reads LGHDT; CDR2 reads YNNKEL (reference sequence). V lost 2 bases and J 4 bases, leaving 12 bases between the germline ends. This clonotype was seen ten or more times. Authors of the study amplified TCR beta CDR3 regions from RNA transcripts. The HTBI set primed first-round TCR CDR3 RT-PCR. TCRdb processed the multiplex PCR reads anew with MiXCR; each CDR3 protein has one entry. The sample lists about 400,000 distinct CDR3 sequences, over 12% occurring once.

This TCR derives from a man aged 45-65 years with Graves' ophthalmopathy. The sequencing input was blood. The chain links TRBV3-1 to TRBJ2-1; D unclear. CDR3 region: CASSQQGPLYNEQFF. The DNA for the CDR3 is TGTGCCAGCAGCCAACAAGGGCCCCTATACAATGAGCAGTTCTTC.